What follows is one T cell receptor (beta chain) and its context. This sample was taken from a study of patients and donors after allogeneic stem cell transplantation. Germline CDR1 is SGDLS and CDR2 is YYNGEE. CDR3 length: 13 residues. The junction had 4 bases not matched to a gene; V was cut back by 4 bases and J by 5 bases. In TCRdb, the RT-PCR reads were re-called with MiXCR into one record per CDR3 protein. This sample has 900,000 to 1,000,000 distinct CDR3 sequences; roughly 18% occur once, and the top ten carry 6%. Sequencing input: blood, either unsorted or a sorted T cell fraction (not recorded which). The sequence derives from a human donor who was either an allogeneic HSCT recipient or a stem cell or donor lymphocyte infusion donor (not recorded which). It is not recorded whose cells these are; they may come from a transplant donor. The gene calls are TRBV9 and TRBJ2-3; TRBD2 aligns across 7 bases. The CDR3 is CASSPWGGDTQYF. The CDR3, as DNA: TGTGCCAGCAGCCCATGGGGGGGAGATACGCAGTATTTT.